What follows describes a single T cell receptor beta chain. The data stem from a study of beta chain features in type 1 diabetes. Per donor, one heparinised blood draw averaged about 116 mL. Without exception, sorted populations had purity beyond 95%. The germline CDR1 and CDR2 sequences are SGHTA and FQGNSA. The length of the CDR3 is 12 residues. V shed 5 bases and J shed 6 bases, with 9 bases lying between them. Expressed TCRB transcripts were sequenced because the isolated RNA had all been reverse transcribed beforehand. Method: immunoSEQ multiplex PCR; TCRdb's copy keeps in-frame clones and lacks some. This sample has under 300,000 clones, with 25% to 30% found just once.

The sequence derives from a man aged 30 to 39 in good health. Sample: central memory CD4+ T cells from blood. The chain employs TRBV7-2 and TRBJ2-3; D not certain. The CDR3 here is CASSPGLDTQYF. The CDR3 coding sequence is TGTGCCAGCAGCCCTGGTCTCGATACGCAGTATTTT.